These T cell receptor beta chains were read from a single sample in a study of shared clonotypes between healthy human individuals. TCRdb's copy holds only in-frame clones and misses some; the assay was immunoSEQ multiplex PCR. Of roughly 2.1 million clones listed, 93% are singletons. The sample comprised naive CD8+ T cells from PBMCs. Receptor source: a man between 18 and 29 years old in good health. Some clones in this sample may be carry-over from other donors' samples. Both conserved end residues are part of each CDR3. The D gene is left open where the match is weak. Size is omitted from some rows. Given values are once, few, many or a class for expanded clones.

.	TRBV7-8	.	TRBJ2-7	CASTLRDLTYEQYF	TGTGCCAGCACCCTCCGGGACCTAACCTACGAGCAGTACTTC
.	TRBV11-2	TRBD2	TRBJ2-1	CASSFPTSGSYNEQFF	TGTGCCAGCAGCTTCCCGACTAGCGGGAGCTACAATGAGCAGTTCTTC
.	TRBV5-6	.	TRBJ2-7	CASSLGQGGNEQYF	TGTGCCAGCAGCTTGGGACAGGGAGGCAACGAGCAGTACTTC
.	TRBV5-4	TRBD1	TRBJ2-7	CASSYGRTGSPYEQYF	TGTGCCAGCAGCTATGGAAGGACAGGGTCTCCCTACGAGCAGTACTTC
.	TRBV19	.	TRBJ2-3	CASSGRTKDTQYF	TGTGCCAGTAGTGGACGGACTAAAGATACGCAGTATTTT
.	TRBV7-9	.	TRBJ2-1	CASSASNEQFF	TGTGCCAGCAGCGCTAGCAATGAGCAGTTCTTC
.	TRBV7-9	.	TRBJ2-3	CASSPSGTSTDTQYF	TGTGCCAGCAGCCCCTCAGGAACTAGCACAGATACGCAGTATTTT
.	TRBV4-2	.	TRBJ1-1	CASSQDPAEAFF	TGTGCCAGCAGCCAAGATCCCGCTGAAGCTTTCTTT
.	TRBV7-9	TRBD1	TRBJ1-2	CASSSSGTGIEGYGYTF	TGTGCCAGCAGCTCCAGCGGGACAGGGATTGAAGGCTATGGCTACACCTTC
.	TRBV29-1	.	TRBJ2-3	CSVSSYGGPTDTQYF	TGCAGCGTTTCCAGTTACGGAGGTCCCACAGATACGCAGTATTTT
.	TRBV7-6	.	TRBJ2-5	CASSFDPSVTFQETQYF	TGTGCCAGCAGCTTCGACCCTAGCGTAACCTTCCAAGAGACCCAGTACTTC
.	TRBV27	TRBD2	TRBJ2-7	CASRRAGEPPYEQYF	TGTGCCAGCAGGAGAGCGGGAGAACCCCCTTACGAGCAGTACTTC
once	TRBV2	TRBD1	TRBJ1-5	CASRDPTGNYQPQHF	TGTGCCAGCAGAGACCCGACAGGGAACTACCAGCCCCAGCATTTT
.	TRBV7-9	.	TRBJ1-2	CASSLGTWQSDGYTF	TGTGCCAGCAGCTTGGGGACGTGGCAAAGCGATGGCTACACCTTC
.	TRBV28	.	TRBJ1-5	CASSFPGQGYQPQHF	TGTGCCAGCAGTTTCCCCGGGCAGGGGTATCAGCCCCAGCATTTT
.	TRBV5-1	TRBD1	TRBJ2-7	CASSGDRGEQYF	TGCGCCAGCAGTGGAGACAGGGGCGAGCAGTACTTC
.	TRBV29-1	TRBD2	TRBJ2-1	CSVSPRTSGRDEQFF	TGCAGCGTGTCCCCCCGGACTAGCGGGAGGGATGAGCAGTTCTTC
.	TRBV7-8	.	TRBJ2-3	CASSLKHLSTDTQYF	TGTGCCAGCAGCTTAAAACACCTCAGCACAGATACGCAGTATTTT
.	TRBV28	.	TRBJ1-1	CASSSQGLDMNTEAFF	TGTGCCAGCAGTTCTCAGGGACTCGATATGAACACTGAAGCTTTCTTT
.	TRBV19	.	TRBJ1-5	CATYEGPGNQPQHF	TGTGCCACCTACGAGGGGCCAGGCAATCAGCCCCAGCATTTT
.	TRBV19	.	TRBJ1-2	CASAPVEGGYGYTF	TGTGCCAGTGCCCCCGTCGAAGGGGGCTATGGCTACACCTTC
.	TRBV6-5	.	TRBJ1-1	CATTVNTEAFF	TGTGCCACAACAGTGAACACTGAAGCTTTCTTT
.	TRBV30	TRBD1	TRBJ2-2	CAWSFQGAGELFF	TGTGCCTGGAGTTTCCAGGGGGCCGGGGAGCTGTTTTTT
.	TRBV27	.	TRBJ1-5	CASSFVGGNQPQHF	TGTGCCAGCAGTTTTGTGGGGGGGAATCAGCCCCAGCATTTT
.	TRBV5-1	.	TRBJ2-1	CASRNGYNEQFF	TGCGCCAGCAGGAATGGTTACAATGAGCAGTTCTTC
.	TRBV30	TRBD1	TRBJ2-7	CAWTSWGQETYEQYF	TGTGCCTGGACCTCCTGGGGACAGGAGACCTACGAGCAGTACTTC
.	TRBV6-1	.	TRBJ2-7	CASSDSDWLGEQYF	TGTGCCAGCAGTGACTCTGACTGGCTGGGCGAGCAGTACTTC
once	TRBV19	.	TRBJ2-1	CATSGQSYNEQFF	TGCGCCACCTCAGGACAGTCTTACAATGAGCAGTTCTTC
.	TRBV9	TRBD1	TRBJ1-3	CASSKEQGAGNTIYF	TGTGCCAGCAGCAAAGAACAGGGGGCTGGAAACACCATATATTTT
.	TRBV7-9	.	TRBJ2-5	CASSLQFGQDQETQYF	TGTGCCAGCAGCTTACAATTTGGACAAGACCAAGAGACCCAGTACTTC
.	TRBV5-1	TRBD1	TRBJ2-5	CASSLDRGTGETQYF	TGCGCCAGCAGCTTGGACAGGGGTACAGGGGAGACCCAGTACTTC
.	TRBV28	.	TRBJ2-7	CASSSQSMGTSYEQYF	TGTGCCAGCAGTTCCCAAAGCATGGGTACCTCCTACGAGCAGTACTTC
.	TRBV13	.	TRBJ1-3	CASSLEGGTLFSGNTIYF	TGTGCCAGCAGCTTAGAAGGAGGGACCCTTTTCTCTGGAAACACCATATATTTT
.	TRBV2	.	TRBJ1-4	CASEARDTNEKLFF	TGTGCCAGCGAGGCACGGGACACAAATGAAAAACTGTTTTTT
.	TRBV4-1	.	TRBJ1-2	CASSQVGGLGDYGYTF	TGCGCCAGCAGCCAAGTGGGGGGACTAGGGGACTATGGCTACACCTTC
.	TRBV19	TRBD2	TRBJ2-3	CASRTSGSRTDTQYF	TGTGCCAGTAGAACTAGCGGCTCACGCACAGATACGCAGTATTTT
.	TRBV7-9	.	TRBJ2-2	CASSPKGELFF	TGTGCCAGCAGCCCAAAAGGGGAGCTGTTTTTT
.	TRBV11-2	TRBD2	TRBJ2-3	CASSFEAGGLITDTQYF	TGTGCCAGCAGCTTCGAGGCGGGAGGCCTCATTACAGATACGCAGTATTTT
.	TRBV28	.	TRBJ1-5	CASSLGQLNSNQPQHF	TGTGCCAGCAGTCTAGGACAGCTAAATAGCAATCAGCCCCAGCATTTT
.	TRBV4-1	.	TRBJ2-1	CASSHVTRASKFEQFF	TGCGCCAGCAGCCATGTTACTAGAGCTTCTAAGTTTGAGCAGTTCTTC
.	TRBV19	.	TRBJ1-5	CASSIDREGRSNQPQHF	TGTGCCAGTAGTATAGATAGGGAGGGACGGAGCAATCAGCCCCAGCATTTT
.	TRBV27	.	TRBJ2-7	CASSVWGPYEQYF	TGTGCCAGCAGTGTCTGGGGGCCCTACGAGCAGTACTTC
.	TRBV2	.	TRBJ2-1	CASSGSNSGHNEQFF	TGTGCCAGCAGTGGTTCGAATAGCGGACACAATGAGCAGTTCTTC
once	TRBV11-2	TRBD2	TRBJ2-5	CASSREYSGSSIETQYF	TGTGCCAGCAGCCGCGAATACAGCGGGAGCAGTATAGAGACCCAGTACTTC
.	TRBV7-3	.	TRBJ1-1	CASSLRPLTGLMNTEAFF	TGTGCCAGCAGCTTAAGGCCCCTAACCGGGCTCATGAACACTGAAGCTTTCTTT
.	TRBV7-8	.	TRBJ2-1	CASSRIGQVTDNEQFF	TGTGCCAGCAGCAGAATCGGCCAGGTTACGGACAATGAGCAGTTCTTC
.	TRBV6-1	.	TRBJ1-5	CASSGQLSNQPQHF	TGTGCCAGCAGTGGACAGCTTAGCAATCAGCCCCAGCATTTT
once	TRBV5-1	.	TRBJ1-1	CASSLVNSNTEAFF	TGCGCCAGCAGCTTGGTAAACAGCAACACTGAAGCTTTCTTT
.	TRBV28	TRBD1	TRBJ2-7	CASSPPRRRGIYEQYF	TGTGCCAGCAGCCCTCCCAGACGCAGGGGGATCTACGAGCAGTACTTC
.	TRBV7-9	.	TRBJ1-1	CASSPRQAAGSEAFF	TGTGCCAGCAGCCCCAGACAGGCCGCGGGTTCTGAAGCTTTCTTT
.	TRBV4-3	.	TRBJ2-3	CASSQERLAENTDTQYF	TGCGCCAGCAGCCAAGAGCGATTGGCGGAGAACACAGATACGCAGTATTTT
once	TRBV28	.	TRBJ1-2	CASSQTSGGWPWGYTF	TGTGCCAGCAGTCAAACAAGTGGCGGGTGGCCCTGGGGCTACACCTTC
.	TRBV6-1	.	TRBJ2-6	CAGVGANVLTF	TGTGCCGGGGTTGGGGCCAACGTCCTGACTTTC
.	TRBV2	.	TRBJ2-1	CASKEGGARHYNEQFF	TGTGCCAGCAAGGAGGGGGGAGCCCGGCATTACAATGAGCAGTTCTTC
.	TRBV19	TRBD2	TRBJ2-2	CASSIVTREGRNGELFF	TGTGCCAGTAGTATAGTAACGCGGGAGGGCCGGAACGGGGAGCTGTTTTTT
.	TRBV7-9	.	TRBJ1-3	CASSQDGSGNTIYF	TGTGCCAGCAGCCAGGACGGCTCTGGAAACACCATATATTTT